This TCR beta chain comes out of a study of shared clonotypes between healthy human individuals. At the level of the study: Three plates were used per donor for CD4 naive, three for CD4 memory, two for CD8 naive and one for CD8 memory.

The CDR3 sequence is 15 residues long. V lost 1 base and J 4 bases, leaving 11 bases between the germline ends. Germline assignment: CDR1 LNHDA and CDR2 SQIVND (reference sequence). The assay was immunoSEQ multiplex PCR, and TCRdb's table has in-frame clones only and misses some. The sample has about 1.5 million clones, approximately 98% seen once. General study points: Clonotype sharing among donors, it was expected, would be affected by sequencing depth. Generation probabilities of non-shared clonotypes were lower (relative to those shared by all four donors). Some naive CD4 clonotypes, around 4.7%, turned up in common across four donors.

A word on this clone: Its antigen is as yet unknown.

Sequenced input: naive CD4+ T cells sorted from blood. As for subset: CD45RA+ positively selected. The chain joins TRBV19 to TRBJ2-1; no definite D call. This clonotype was obtained from a man aged 30 to 45 in good health. CDR3 DNA: TGTGCCAGTAGTATAGGGCTGACTCGTTACAATGAGCAGTTCTTC. This encodes CASSIGLTRYNEQFF.